These T cell receptor beta chains were read from a single sample in a study of human T cells and chemical hapten exposure. MiXCR, run by TCRdb on the RACE reads, gives a single entry per CDR3 protein. The table lists some 360,000 distinct CDR3 sequences, 4.5% to 6% of them singletons. The sample here was whole blood, taken in connection with sensitization to the hapten diphenylcyclopropenone (DPC). These TCRs come from a woman in her forties or fifties with alopecia areata. Some clones in this sample may be carry-over from other donors' samples. Each CDR3 is given with its conserved first and last residue.

v_gene,j_gene,CDR3aa
TRBV29-1,TRBJ2-7,CSVLSGGPYEQYF
TRBV2,TRBJ2-1,CASSPGRSEQFF
TRBV7-2,TRBJ2-2,CASSSDKRGRNTGELFF
TRBV9,TRBJ1-6,CASSVGGQPTNSPLHF
TRBV4-1,TRBJ1-3,CASSPGDRVSGNTIYF
TRBV5-1,TRBJ1-5,CASSLVGLSFDRLDQPQHF
TRBV9,TRBJ2-3,CASSATSFPDTQYF
TRBV11-2,TRBJ2-1,CASSLVGIAGGPMTQFF
TRBV20-1,TRBJ1-2,CSARTGESYGYTF
TRBV5-4,TRBJ2-7,CASSSVRDEQYF
TRBV2,TRBJ1-6,CASSHTFETGDNSPLHF
TRBV4-3,TRBJ2-1,CASSQGRASGRGEQFF
TRBV15,TRBJ1-5,CATSREPLGGSQPQHF
TRBV10-2,TRBJ2-2,CASSGSSGRANTGELFF
TRBV7-2,TRBJ2-5,CASRPERAQETQYF
TRBV7-6,TRBJ2-3,CASSRRPGLAGKDTDTQYF
TRBV29-1,TRBJ1-4,CSVDGGAVEKLFF
TRBV20-1,TRBJ2-3,CSARGPGLENTDTQYF
TRBV28,TRBJ2-3,CASSLVAGGSDTQYF
TRBV12-3/TRBV12-4,TRBJ2-5,CASTLSGVQETQYF
TRBV10-1,TRBJ2-3,CASSEKREKYF
TRBV6-2/TRBV6-3,TRBJ2-7,CASTPGQNPHEQYF
TRBV6-1,TRBJ1-1,CASSEAPGRGTEAFF
TRBV29-1,TRBJ2-5,CSVVQYQETQYF
TRBV12-3/TRBV12-4,TRBJ2-7,CASSLVPIAGGPYEQYF
TRBV21-1,TRBJ1-1,CASSNVQAFF
TRBV6-1,TRBJ2-7,CASSPGTGFEQYF
TRBV7-3,TRBJ2-1,CASSFGVGEQFF
TRBV29-1,TRBJ1-6,CSVGTVGNSPLHF
TRBV6-5,TRBJ2-1,CASSYGTGGYNEQFF
TRBV27,TRBJ2-7,CASSDRGLYEQYF
TRBV20-1,TRBJ1-6,CSARQDPNSPLHF
TRBV7-9,TRBJ1-2,CASSLGTGPYGYTF
TRBV7-2,TRBJ2-3,CASSLGVQGRTDTQYF
TRBV30,TRBJ2-4,CAWSKETGRKDIQYF
TRBV28,TRBJ1-2,CASSLIHRINYGYTF
TRBV2,TRBJ2-2,CATGQGNTGELFF
TRBV20-1,TRBJ2-5,CSARDGSETQYF
TRBV3-1,TRBJ2-7,CASSQDPGAYEQYF
TRBV20-1,TRBJ2-2,CSASRANTGELFF
TRBV21-1,TRBJ2-3,CARDTQYF
TRBV6-5,TRBJ1-1,CASRRDLGSGTEAFF
TRBV7-2,TRBJ1-5,CASSLEFRTAPDQPQHF
TRBV6-1,TRBJ2-3,CASSGQVGGLTDTQYF
TRBV4-3,TRBJ2-1,CASSQVGGRVYNEQFF
TRBV6-6,TRBJ2-4,CASSQDGAQYF
TRBV28,TRBJ2-1,CASAGLESSYNEQFF
TRBV12-3/TRBV12-4,TRBJ1-2,CASRRVTGLNYGYTF
TRBV28,TRBJ2-2,CASSLFRSENTGELFF
TRBV9,TRBJ1-5,CASSVDAGANQPQHF
TRBV7-8,TRBJ2-5,CASSSGQRETQYF
TRBV19,TRBJ1-5,CASSIGDRGNQPQHF
TRBV20-1,TRBJ2-1,CSAIPGAWEQFF
TRBV5-1,TRBJ1-1,CASSLEGYVEAFF
TRBV4-2,TRBJ1-6,CASSQESTNLHNSPLHF
TRBV2,TRBJ2-1,CASSEAPRTSGYSYNEQFF
TRBV9,TRBJ2-7,CASSNGQLTYEQYF
TRBV7-9,TRBJ1-2,CASSLGDRAWGYTF
TRBV28,TRBJ2-7,CASSPPTSGRNQYF